This T cell receptor (beta chain) was observed in a study of Tregs in tolerant kidney transplant recipients (dated by TCRdb to between 2018 and 2020). With regard to the full study: The study used TCRbeta sequencing to identify donor-specific regulatory T cells before combined kidney and bone marrow transplantation, then tracked those cells after transplant. In a few healthy controls, several methods of expanding Tregs specific for an allogeneic donor were compared by TCRbeta repertoire sequencing.

Unstimulated Tregs (CD4+CD25+CD127-), CD4+ non-Tregs (CD4+CD25-), CD4 and CD8 cells were FACS-sorted from thawed PBMCs. Blood from healthy controls was obtained either from healthy volunteers or as purchased buffy coats. Healthy control blood was processed by Ficoll density gradient to PBMCs and cryopreserved; patient PBMCs were collected before and after transplant. For TCRbeta CDR3 sequencing, genomic DNA was extracted from sorted cells using the QIAGEN DNeasy Blood and Tissue Kit. High-throughput TCRbeta CDR3 sequencing, which included PCR amplification with bias correction and internal controls, was done commercially through immunoSEQ. The paper's data handling went like this. Unique productive TCRbeta sequences were defined by CDR3 nucleotide sequence where primers matched, and otherwise by CDR3 amino acid sequence together with Vbeta and Jbeta genes. As a correction for sorting error, sequences shared between sorted populations at a frequency ratio of 2:1 or less were discarded, and the remaining shared sequences were assigned to the higher population. Donor-reactive sequences were defined as at least 5-fold expanded in CFSE-low cells versus unstimulated cells, with frequency of at least 0.01% in CFSE-low cells. Jensen-Shannon divergence, calculated on the top 100 TCRbeta sequences ranked by frequency, was used to quantify repertoire divergence. When a sample had multiple sequencing runs, each run was corrected for sorting error separately and the runs were then pooled. Drawn from immuneACCESS, this table holds only the in-frame rearrangements with V and J called that TCRdb kept. Clones are partly lost; checked studies trace under half to an unresolved V gene and leave the rest unexplained. Clonal size and the V and J genes are those of that table, whereas D and trimming came from the DNA. The sample table lists under 300,000 clones, 65% to 85% of them with a count of one. Less than 0.75% of the sample is taken by the ten largest.

Worth noting for this clone: Its antigen target is currently unknown. Base quality data are lacking; no much larger clone is found one base away.

The research as a whole found: The most biologically relevant and donor-specific TCRbeta repertoire appeared to be identified by expanding Tregs with activated donor B cells. Biological reproducibility was not directly assessed, although technical replication error appeared to be minimal. The study was limited by small patient numbers, and the findings need validation in larger populations and under other immunosuppression protocols.

For CDR1 and CDR2, the germline V gene (reference sequence) lists MNHEY and SMNVEV. Compared with germline, V lacks 7 bases and J lacks 2 bases; bases without a gene match: 13. The CDR3 measures 16 amino acids from cysteine to phenylalanine. Only the CDR3 region is kept as DNA, spanning 48 bases read in frame from base 1. This chain is built from TRBV27 and TRBJ1-2; 7 bases in the middle match TRBD1. Sequencing was done on a sample of CD4+ T cells from blood. This clonotype originated in a human donor in good health. The CDR3 sequence is CASNPTGTPLNYGYTF. In nucleotide form, the sequence is TGTGCCAGCAATCCGACAGGGACTCCCCTCAACTATGGCTACACCTTC.